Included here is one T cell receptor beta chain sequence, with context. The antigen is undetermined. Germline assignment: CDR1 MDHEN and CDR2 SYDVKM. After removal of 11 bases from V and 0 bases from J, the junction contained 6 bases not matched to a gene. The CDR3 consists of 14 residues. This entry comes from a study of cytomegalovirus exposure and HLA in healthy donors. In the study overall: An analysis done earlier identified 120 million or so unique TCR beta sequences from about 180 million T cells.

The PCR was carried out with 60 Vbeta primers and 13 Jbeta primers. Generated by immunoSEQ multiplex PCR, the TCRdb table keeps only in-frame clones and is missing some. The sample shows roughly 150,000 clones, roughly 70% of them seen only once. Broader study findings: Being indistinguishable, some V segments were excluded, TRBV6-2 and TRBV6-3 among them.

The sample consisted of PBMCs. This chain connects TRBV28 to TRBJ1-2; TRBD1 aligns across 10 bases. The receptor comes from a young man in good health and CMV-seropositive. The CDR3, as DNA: TGTGCCGGAGGGACAGGGGATTCTAACTATGGCTACACCTTC. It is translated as CAGGTGDSNYGYTF.